The rows below give T cell receptor beta chains drawn from one sample of a study of OX40 agonist ivuxolimab in advanced cancers. Sequenced by immunoSEQ multiplex PCR; TCRdb stores in-frame clones only, minus some. This table holds about 55,000 clones, more than 75% found once. The material was CD4+ or CD8+ T cells sorted from blood, obtained in a trial of the OX40 agonist ivuxolimab. The receptor source for this set is an adult with an advanced solid tumor such as melanoma, head and neck, liver or kidney cancer. Each CDR3 is given with its conserved first and last residue. A D gene is named only where the DNA matches it firmly. Size is omitted from some rows. Given values are once, few, many or a class for expanded clones.

j_gene | v_gene | d_gene | abundance | CDR3aa | CDR3nt
TRBJ2-1 | TRBV6-1 | TRBD1 | once | CASSRDRGSYNEQFF | TGTGCCAGCAGTCGGGACAGGGGGTCTTACAATGAGCAGTTCTTC
TRBJ2-1 | TRBV27 | NA | NA | CASSRTSAGTLYNEQFF | TGTGCCAGCAGTCGCACATCAGCCGGGACTCTTTACAATGAGCAGTTCTTC
TRBJ1-5 | TRBV7-8 | TRBD1 | few | CASSKDRQVTNQPQHF | TGTGCCAGCAGCAAGGACAGGCAAGTCACCAATCAGCCCCAGCATTTT
TRBJ1-4 | TRBV19 | NA | NA | CASSTDPRKRLFF | TGTGCCAGTAGTACGGACCCCAGGAAAAGACTGTTTTTT
TRBJ2-2 | TRBV15 | NA | medium-sized | CATSRRDSANTGELFF | TGTGCCACCAGCAGGCGGGACAGCGCGAACACCGGGGAGCTGTTTTTT
TRBJ1-2 | TRBV6-1 | NA | many | CASSERDNYGYTF | TGTGCCAGCAGTGAGCGGGACAACTATGGCTACACCTTC
TRBJ2-7 | TRBV5-4 | TRBD1 | NA | CASSSGQGVHEQYF | TGTGCCAGCAGCTCGGGACAGGGGGTCCACGAGCAGTACTTC
TRBJ2-5 | TRBV5-1 | TRBD2 | NA | CASSLAGTSGAQETQYF | TGCGCCAGCAGCTTGGCCGGGACTAGCGGAGCCCAAGAGACCCAGTACTTC
TRBJ2-2 | TRBV19 | NA | NA | CASSAGQTGELFF | TGTGCCAGTAGTGCGGGACAGACCGGGGAGCTGTTTTTT
TRBJ2-5 | TRBV5-1 | NA | NA | CASSPVGGTQYF | TGCGCCAGCAGCCCCGTTGGGGGGACCCAGTACTTC
TRBJ2-2 | TRBV7-9 | NA | NA | CASSLSIELETKTGELFF | TGTGCCAGCAGCCTTTCTATAGAGCTAGAAACTAAGACCGGGGAGCTGTTTTTT
TRBJ2-5 | TRBV5-4 | NA | NA | CASSPGHYQETQYF | TGTGCCAGCAGCCCGGGACACTATCAAGAGACCCAGTACTTC